This T cell receptor beta chain originates from a study of persistence of HIV-infected CD4 T cells. Overall study context: Blood samples, up to 180 mL, came from multiple time points, except a couple of leukapheresis donors sampled once.

Points on this clone: Its antigen is undetermined.

The immunoSEQ assay was version 4, run in survey mode. Generated by immunoSEQ multiplex PCR, the TCRdb table keeps only in-frame clones and is missing some. The sample has almost 20,000 clones, around three fifths seen once. The stimulus was an HIV-1 Gag 15-mer peptide pool, roughly 1 ug/peptide/mL. Responding CD4+ T cells were sorted by upregulation of both CD40 ligand and CD69. These HIV-1-infected adults initiated suppressive ART in chronic infection. Before stimulation, PBMCs underwent CD8+ T cell depletion. Trimming removed 4 bases at V and 2 bases at J, with 12 bases between. CDR3 length: 13 residues. The germline CDR1 and CDR2 sequences are GTSNPN and SVGIG (reference sequence).

Specimen: CD4+ T cells sorted from PBMCs after approximately 20-hour stimulation, collected from a patient who received antiretroviral therapy. The chain uses TRBV30 and TRBJ2-7; D gene unclear. This TCR was sampled from an adult woman with HIV who was CMV-seropositive. The CDR3 nucleotides are TGTGCCTGGAACAGAGTTGATACCTACGAGCAGTACTTC. This encodes CAWNRVDTYEQYF.